What follows are 4 T cell receptor beta chains derived from one specimen sequenced in a study of T cells after posttransplantation cyclophosphamide. Repertoires were generated with immunoSEQ multiplex PCR, while TCRdb's copy carries only in-frame clones and drops some. The sample has about 37,000 clones, none seen only once. Material for sequencing was PBMCs. The source of these receptors is a man under 40 in good health and a related stem cell transplant donor.

This clone was recorded at least ten times. CDR3 sequence: CASSSQPTGAGNTIYF. As DNA, the CDR3 is TGCGCCAGCAGCTCGCAACCGACAGGGGCCGGAAACACCATATATTTT. The rearrangement joins TRBV5-1 to TRBJ1-3, with TRBD1 matching over 8 bases. The V and J ends lost 3 bases and 4 bases, in that order; junction bases with no gene match: 9. CDR1 is SGHRS and CDR2 is YFSETQ in the germline V gene. This CDR3 is built from 16 residues.

The table lists this clone with many counts. The chain recombines TRBV2 with TRBJ2-5; no firm D call. The CDR3 loop spans 13 amino acids. Germline V gene sequence: CDR1 SNHLY, CDR2 FYNNEI. V was clipped by 10 bases and J by 5 bases, with 17 bases between them. CDR3 residues: CATCVEDRETQYF. DNA for the CDR3: TGTGCCACTTGCGTAGAAGATCGGGAGACCCAGTACTTC.

This clone was counted at least ten times. The V call is TRBV7-6, the J call TRBJ1-2, with 10 bases aligning to TRBD1. The CDR3 length is 16 residues. Looked up from germline, CDR1 is SGHVS and CDR2 is FNYEAQ. Unmatched junction bases numbered 10, after V lost 5 bases and J lost 4 bases. The DNA of the CDR3 is TGTGCCAGCAGCCCCCAAGGGGACAGGGGTGGCTATGGCTACACCTTC. It encodes CASSPQGDRGGYGYTF.

Only a few counts were recorded for this clone. This chain uses TRBV19 with TRBJ2-3, with D perhaps TRBD1 or TRBD2 (5 bases each). Germline values: CDR1 LNHDA, CDR2 SQIVND (reference sequence). V was pared by 4 bases and J by 4 bases, with 12 bases between. The CDR3 is 14 amino acids. The CDR3 sequence: CASSRGVGADTQYF. Written as DNA, the CDR3 is TGTGCCAGTAGTAGAGGGGTGGGTGCAGATACGCAGTATTTT.